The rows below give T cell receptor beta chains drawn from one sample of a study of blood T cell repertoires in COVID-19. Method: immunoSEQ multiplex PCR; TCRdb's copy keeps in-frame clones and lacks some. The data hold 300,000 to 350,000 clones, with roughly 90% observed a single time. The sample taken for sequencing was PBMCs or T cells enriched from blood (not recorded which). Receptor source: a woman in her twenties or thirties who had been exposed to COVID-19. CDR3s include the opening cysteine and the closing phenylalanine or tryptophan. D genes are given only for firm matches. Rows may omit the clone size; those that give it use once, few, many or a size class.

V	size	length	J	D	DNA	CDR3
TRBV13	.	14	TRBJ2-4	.	TGTGCCAGCGGAAGAGGCGGGGAAAAAAACATTCAGTACTTC	CASGRGGEKNIQYF
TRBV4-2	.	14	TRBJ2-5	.	TGTGCCAGCAGCCAAGATACTAGAGGGGAGACCCAGTACTTC	CASSQDTRGETQYF
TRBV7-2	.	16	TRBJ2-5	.	TGTGCCAGCAGCTCTCATAAGGGGGGGGCGCTGGAGACCCAGTACTTC	CASSSHKGGALETQYF
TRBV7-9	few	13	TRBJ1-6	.	TGTGCCAGCAGCTTAATGGAGAATTCACCCCTCCACTTT	CASSLMENSPLHF
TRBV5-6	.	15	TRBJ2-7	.	TGTGCCAGCAGCTTGGGACCTCAGGGGTCCTACGAGCAGTACTTC	CASSLGPQGSYEQYF
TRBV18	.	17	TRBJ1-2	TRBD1	TGTGCCAGCTCACCACGGAGCCAGGGGGCGGGGGAATATGGCTACACCTTC	CASSPRSQGAGEYGYTF
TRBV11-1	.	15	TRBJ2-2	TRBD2	TGTGCCAGCAGCTTGGGGCGGGGGGGCCCCGGGGAGCTGTTTTTT	CASSLGRGGPGELFF
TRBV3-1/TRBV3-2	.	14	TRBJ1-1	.	TGTGCCAGCAGCCAGCCAGGCGGGGACACTGAAGCTTTCTTT	CASSQPGGDTEAFF
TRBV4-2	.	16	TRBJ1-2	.	TGTGCCAGCAGCCAAGATCATCACACAGCTAACTATGGCTACACCTTC	CASSQDHHTANYGYTF
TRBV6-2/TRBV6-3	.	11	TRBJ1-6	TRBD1	TGTGCCAGCAGTACGACAGGGGTCCTCCACTTT	CASSTTGVLHF
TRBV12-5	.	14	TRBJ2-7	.	TGTGCTAGTGGTTTGGGGGGGCTCTCCTACGAGCAGTACTTC	CASGLGGLSYEQYF
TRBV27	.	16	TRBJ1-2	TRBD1	TGTGCCAGCAGTTCACGACGGACAGGGCTTGACTATGGCTACACCTTC	CASSSRRTGLDYGYTF
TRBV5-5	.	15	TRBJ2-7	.	TGTGCCAGCAGCCTGCAAGGGGGTGACTCCTACGAGCAGTACTTC	CASSLQGGDSYEQYF
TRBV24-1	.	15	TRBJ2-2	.	TGTGCCACCAGTGATTTCGGGGAGAACACCGGGGAGCTGTTTTTT	CATSDFGENTGELFF
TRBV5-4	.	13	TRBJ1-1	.	TGTGCCAGCAGCTTGGACACGAACACTGAAGCTTTCTTT	CASSLDTNTEAFF
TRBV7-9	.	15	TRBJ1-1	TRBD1	TGTGCCAGCAGCCCAGGGACAGGAACGAACACTGAAGCTTTCTTT	CASSPGTGTNTEAFF
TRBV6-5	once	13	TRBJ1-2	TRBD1	TGTGCCACCCGGACAGGGATTAACTATGGCTACACCTTC	CATRTGINYGYTF
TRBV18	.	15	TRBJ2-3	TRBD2	TGTGCCAGCTCAAGGCGGGGGGGCAGCACAGATACGCAGTATTTT	CASSRRGGSTDTQYF
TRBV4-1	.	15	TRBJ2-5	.	TGCGCCAGCAGCCAAGGGGCTCTGTACCAAGAGACCCAGTACTTC	CASSQGALYQETQYF
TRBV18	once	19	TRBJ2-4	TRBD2	TGTGCCAGCTCACCATTACTAGCGGGGGACCCCTTAGCCAAAAACATTCAGTACTTC	CASSPLLAGDPLAKNIQYF
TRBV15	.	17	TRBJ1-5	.	TGTGCCACCAGCAGAGGCAGGGTCGCCTATAGCAATCAGCCCCAGCATTTT	CATSRGRVAYSNQPQHF
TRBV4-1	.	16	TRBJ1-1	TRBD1	TGCGCCAGCAGCCAAGATAGAAGAACAGGGGGGTCTGAAGCTTTCTTT	CASSQDRRTGGSEAFF
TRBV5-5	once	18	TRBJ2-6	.	TGTGCCAGCAGCCCGATAACGGGAACCCCCTCTGGGGCCAACGTCCTGACTTTC	CASSPITGTPSGANVLTF
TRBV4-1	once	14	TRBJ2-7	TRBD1	TGCGCCAGCAGCCCTTCAGGGACAGCCTACGAGCAGTACTTC	CASSPSGTAYEQYF
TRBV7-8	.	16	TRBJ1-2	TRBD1	TGTGCCAGCAGCTTAGCTGGGGACAGGTTTAACTATGGCTACACCTTC	CASSLAGDRFNYGYTF
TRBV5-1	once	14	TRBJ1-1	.	TGCGCCAGCAGCCTCCAACAGGTGGAGACTGAAGCTTTCTTT	CASSLQQVETEAFF
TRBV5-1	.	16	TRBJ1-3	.	TGCGCCAGCAGCTTGGAACAGGCACTCTCTGGAAACACCATATATTTT	CASSLEQALSGNTIYF
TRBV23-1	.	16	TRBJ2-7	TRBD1	TGCGCCAGGAATGGGGCAACGGGACAGGGTGATTACGAGCAGTACTTC	CARNGATGQGDYEQYF
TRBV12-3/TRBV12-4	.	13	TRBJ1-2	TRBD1	TGTGCCAGCGGGTCCGCAGGGGGATATGGCTACACCTTC	CASGSAGGYGYTF
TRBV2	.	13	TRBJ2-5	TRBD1	TGTGCCAGAGGGACAGGGACTCAAGAGACCCAGTACTTC	CARGTGTQETQYF
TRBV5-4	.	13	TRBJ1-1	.	TGTGCCAGCAGCTTTGGGAGTCAGACTGAAGCTTTCTTT	CASSFGSQTEAFF
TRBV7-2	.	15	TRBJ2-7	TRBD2	TGTGCCAGCAGCTTAAGCGGGGGGGTCTCCTACGAGCAGTACTTC	CASSLSGGVSYEQYF
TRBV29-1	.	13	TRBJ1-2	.	TGCAGCTCAAGTTGGGGGGAGGGCTATGGCTACACCTTC	CSSSWGEGYGYTF
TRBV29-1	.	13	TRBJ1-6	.	TGCAGCGCCCTACAGGGTCCCAATTCACCCCTCCACTTT	CSALQGPNSPLHF
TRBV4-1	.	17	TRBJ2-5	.	TGCGCCAGCAGCCCTCACAAAGGACTTGGGTACCAAGAGACCCAGTACTTC	CASSPHKGLGYQETQYF
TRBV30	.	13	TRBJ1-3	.	TGTGCCTGGTTTGCGGGGTCTGGAAACACCATATATTTT	CAWFAGSGNTIYF
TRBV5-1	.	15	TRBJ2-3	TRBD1	TGCGCCAGCAGCTTGTACAGGGGCATCACAGATACGCAGTATTTT	CASSLYRGITDTQYF
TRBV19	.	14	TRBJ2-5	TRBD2	TGTGCCAGCGCGGGGGGCCATAGGGGAGAGACCCAGTACTTC	CASAGGHRGETQYF
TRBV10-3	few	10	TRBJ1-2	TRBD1	TGTGCCACCGGACAGGCGGGAACCACCTTC	CATGQAGTTF
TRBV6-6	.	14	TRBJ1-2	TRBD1	TGTGCCAGCAGTTGGGACAGACTCAAATATGGCTACACCTTC	CASSWDRLKYGYTF
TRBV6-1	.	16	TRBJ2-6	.	TGTGCCAGCAGTGAGACGGGAATCTCTGGGGCCAACGTCCTGACTTTC	CASSETGISGANVLTF
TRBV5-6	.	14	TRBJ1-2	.	TGTGCCAGCAGCCCTCGAAGCGGGGGGGAAGGCTACACCTTC	CASSPRSGGEGYTF
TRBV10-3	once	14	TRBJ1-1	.	TGTGCCATCAACGGGGACACAACAAACACTGAAGCTTTCTTT	CAINGDTTNTEAFF
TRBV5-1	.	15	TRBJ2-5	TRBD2	TGCGCCAGCGCCCCCTCGGGGCGGGGGAGTGAGACCCAGTACTTC	CASAPSGRGSETQYF
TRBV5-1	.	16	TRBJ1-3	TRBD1	TGCGCCAGCAGCCTCGGGACAGGGCTGATTGGAAACACCATATATTTT	CASSLGTGLIGNTIYF
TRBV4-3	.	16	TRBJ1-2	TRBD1	TGCGCCAGCAGCCAAGAACACAGGGGCCTCAACTATGGCTACACCTTC	CASSQEHRGLNYGYTF
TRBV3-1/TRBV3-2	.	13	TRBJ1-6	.	TGTGCCAGCAGCCAAGATGGAGCTTCACCCCTCCACTTT	CASSQDGASPLHF
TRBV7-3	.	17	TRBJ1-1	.	TGTGCCAGCAGCAGCCAGGGGCCTCGGGTGGGTGGCACTGAAGCTTTCTTT	CASSSQGPRVGGTEAFF
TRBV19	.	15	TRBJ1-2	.	TGTGCCAGTAGGGCGGACAGCCGTCTCGACTATGGCTACACCTTC	CASRADSRLDYGYTF
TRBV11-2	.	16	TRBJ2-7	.	TGTGCCAGCAGCTTGGTGGCGGGGAACACGGCCCACGAGCAGTACTTC	CASSLVAGNTAHEQYF
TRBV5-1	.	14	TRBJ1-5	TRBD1	TGCGCCAGCAGCGCCGGACAGGGAGGTCAGCCCCAGCATTTT	CASSAGQGGQPQHF
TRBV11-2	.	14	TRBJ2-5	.	TGTGCCAGCAGCTTAGAAGGCGGGGTTGATCGCCAGTACTTC	CASSLEGGVDRQYF
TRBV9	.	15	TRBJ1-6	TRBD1	TGTGCCAGCAGCTTAACCGGGACAGGTAATTCACCCCTCCACTTT	CASSLTGTGNSPLHF
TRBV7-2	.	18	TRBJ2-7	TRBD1	TGTGCCAGCAGCTCGCCGGGGGGACAGGGGGCGAGTTACCACGAGCAGTACTTC	CASSSPGGQGASYHEQYF
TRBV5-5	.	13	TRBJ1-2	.	TGTGCCAGCAGCTTGTGGCAGGGCTCTGGCTACACCTTC	CASSLWQGSGYTF
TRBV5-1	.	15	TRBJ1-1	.	TGCGCCAGCAGCGGCTCGACAGGAGTTAACACTGAAGCTTTCTTT	CASSGSTGVNTEAFF
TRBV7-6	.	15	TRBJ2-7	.	TGTGCCAGCAGCTTAGATTTGGGCCACTCCTACGAGCAGTACTTC	CASSLDLGHSYEQYF